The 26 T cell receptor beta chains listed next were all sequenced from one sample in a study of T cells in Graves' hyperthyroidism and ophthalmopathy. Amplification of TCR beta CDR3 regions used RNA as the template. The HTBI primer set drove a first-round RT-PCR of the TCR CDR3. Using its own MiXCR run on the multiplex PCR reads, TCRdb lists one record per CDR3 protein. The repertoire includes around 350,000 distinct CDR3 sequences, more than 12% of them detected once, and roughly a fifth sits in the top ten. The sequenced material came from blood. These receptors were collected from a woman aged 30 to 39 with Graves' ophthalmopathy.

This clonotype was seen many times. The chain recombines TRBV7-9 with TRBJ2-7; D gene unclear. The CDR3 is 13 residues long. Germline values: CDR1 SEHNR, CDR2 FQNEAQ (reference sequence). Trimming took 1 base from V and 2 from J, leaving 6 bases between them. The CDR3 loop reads CASSLDAPYEQYF. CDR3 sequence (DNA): TGTGCCAGCAGCTTAGACGCCCCCTACGAGCAGTACTTC.

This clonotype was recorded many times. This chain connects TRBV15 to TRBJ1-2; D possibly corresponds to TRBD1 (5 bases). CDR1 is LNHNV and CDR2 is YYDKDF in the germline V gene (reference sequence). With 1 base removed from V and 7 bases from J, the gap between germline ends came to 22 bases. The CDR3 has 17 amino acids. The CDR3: CATSRGRDQIPSIGYTF. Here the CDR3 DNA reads TGTGCCACCAGCAGAGGCCGGGACCAAATACCCTCTATTGGCTACACCTTC. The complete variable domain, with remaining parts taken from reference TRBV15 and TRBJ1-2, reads DAMVIQNPRYQVTQFGKPVTLSCSQTLNHNVMYWYQQKSSQAPKLLFHYYDKDFNNEADTPDNFQSRRPNTSFCFLDIRSPGLGDTAMYLCATSRGRDQIPSIGYTFGSGTRLTVV.

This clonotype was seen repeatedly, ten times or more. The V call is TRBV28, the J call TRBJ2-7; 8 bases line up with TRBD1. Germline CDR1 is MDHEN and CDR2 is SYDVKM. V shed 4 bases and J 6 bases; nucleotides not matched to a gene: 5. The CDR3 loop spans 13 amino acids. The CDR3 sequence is CASSSDRDREQYF. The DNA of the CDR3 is TGTGCCAGCAGTTCGGACAGGGATCGCGAGCAGTACTTC.

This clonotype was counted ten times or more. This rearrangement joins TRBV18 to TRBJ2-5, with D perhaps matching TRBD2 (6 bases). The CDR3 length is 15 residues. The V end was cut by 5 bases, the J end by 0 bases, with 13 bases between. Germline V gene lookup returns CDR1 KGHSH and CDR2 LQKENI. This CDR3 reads CASSERGLNQETQYF. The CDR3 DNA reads TGTGCCAGCTCAGAGCGAGGACTAAACCAAGAGACCCAGTACTTC.

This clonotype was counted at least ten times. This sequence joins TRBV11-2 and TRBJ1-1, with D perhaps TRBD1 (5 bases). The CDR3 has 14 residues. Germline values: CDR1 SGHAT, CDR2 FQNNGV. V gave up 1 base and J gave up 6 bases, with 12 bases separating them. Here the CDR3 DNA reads TGTGCCAGCAGCTTAGTTTGGAGGGGCTCTGAAGCTTTCTTT. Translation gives CASSLVWRGSEAFF.

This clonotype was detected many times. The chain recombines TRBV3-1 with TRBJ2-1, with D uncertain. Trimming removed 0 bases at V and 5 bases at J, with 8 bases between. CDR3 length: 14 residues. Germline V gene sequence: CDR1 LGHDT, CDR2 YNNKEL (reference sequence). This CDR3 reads CASSQDLPNNEQFF. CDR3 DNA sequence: TGTGCCAGCAGCCAAGATCTGCCGAACAATGAGCAGTTCTTC.

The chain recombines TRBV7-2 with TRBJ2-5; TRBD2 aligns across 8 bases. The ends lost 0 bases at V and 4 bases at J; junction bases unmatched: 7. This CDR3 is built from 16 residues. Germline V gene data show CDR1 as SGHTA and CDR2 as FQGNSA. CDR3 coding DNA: TGTGCCAGCAGCTTAGCGGCGGGGGGCCGGTTAGAGACCCAGTACTTC. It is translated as CASSLAAGGRLETQYF.

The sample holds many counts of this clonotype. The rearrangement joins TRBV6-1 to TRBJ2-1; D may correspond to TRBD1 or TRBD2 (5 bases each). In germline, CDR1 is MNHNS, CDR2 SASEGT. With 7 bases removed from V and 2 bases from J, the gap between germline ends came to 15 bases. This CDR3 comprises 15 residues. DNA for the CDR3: TGTGCCAGCAAATTGGGGGTACGACCCTACAATGAGCAGTTCTTC. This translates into CASKLGVRPYNEQFF.

CDR3: CASSVEGSGGLIYNEQFF. For the CDR3, the DNA is TGTGCCAGCAGCGTAGAGGGGAGCGGGGGGTTGATCTACAATGAGCAGTTCTTC. The J gene is TRBJ2-1, the V gene TRBV9, with 9 bases aligning to TRBD2. This CDR3 spans 18 amino acids. The J segment lost 3 bases and the V segment lost 0 bases, leaving 10 bases of the junction unmatched. The germline V gene encodes CDR1 SGDLS and CDR2 YYNGEE.

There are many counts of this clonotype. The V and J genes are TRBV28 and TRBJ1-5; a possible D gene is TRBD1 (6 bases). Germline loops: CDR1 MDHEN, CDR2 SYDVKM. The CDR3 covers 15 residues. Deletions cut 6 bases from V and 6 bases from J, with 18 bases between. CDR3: CASSRFSGEGQPQHF. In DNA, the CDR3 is TGTGCCAGCAGCCGATTCTCAGGGGAGGGTCAGCCCCAGCATTTT.

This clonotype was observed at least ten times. The DNA for the CDR3 is TGTGCCAGCAGTTCGGGGGCGCCGAATTCACCCCTCCACTTT. Protein product: CASSSGAPNSPLHF. The rearrangement links TRBV12-3 or TRBV12-4 to TRBJ1-6, with D maybe TRBD1 (6 bases). The CDR3 extends over 14 amino acids. The ends were cut back, 4 bases at V and 7 bases at J, with 11 bases in the middle.

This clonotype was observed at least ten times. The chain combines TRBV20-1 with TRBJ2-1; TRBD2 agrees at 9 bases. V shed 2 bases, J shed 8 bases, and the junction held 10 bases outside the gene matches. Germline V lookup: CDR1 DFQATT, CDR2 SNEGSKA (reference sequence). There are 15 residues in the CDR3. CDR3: CSARPLAGNIYEQFF. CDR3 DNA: TGCAGTGCTAGACCCCTAGCGGGGAACATCTATGAGCAGTTCTTC.

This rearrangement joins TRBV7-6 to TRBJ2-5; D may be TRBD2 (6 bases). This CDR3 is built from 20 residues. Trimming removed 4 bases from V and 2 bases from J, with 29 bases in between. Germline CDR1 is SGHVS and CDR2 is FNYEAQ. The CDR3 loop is CASSSLATAGWTPPQETQYF. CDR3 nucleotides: TGTGCCAGCAGCTCCCTAGCGACCGCGGGGTGGACGCCGCCACAAGAGACCCAGTACTTC.

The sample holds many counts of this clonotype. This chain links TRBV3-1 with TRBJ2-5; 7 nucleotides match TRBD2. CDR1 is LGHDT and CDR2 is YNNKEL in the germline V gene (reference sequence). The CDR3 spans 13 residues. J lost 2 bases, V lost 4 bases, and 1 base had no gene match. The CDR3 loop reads CASSPAGQETQYF. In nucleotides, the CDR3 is TGTGCCAGCAGCCCAGCGGGACAAGAGACCCAGTACTTC.

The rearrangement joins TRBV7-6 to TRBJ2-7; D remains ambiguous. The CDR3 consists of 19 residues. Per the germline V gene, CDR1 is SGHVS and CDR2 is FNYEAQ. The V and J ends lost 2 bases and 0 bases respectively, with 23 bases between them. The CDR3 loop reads CASSLSPPVGQTFSYEQYF. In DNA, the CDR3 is TGTGCCAGCAGCTTATCCCCTCCGGTCGGGCAGACATTCTCCTACGAGCAGTACTTC.

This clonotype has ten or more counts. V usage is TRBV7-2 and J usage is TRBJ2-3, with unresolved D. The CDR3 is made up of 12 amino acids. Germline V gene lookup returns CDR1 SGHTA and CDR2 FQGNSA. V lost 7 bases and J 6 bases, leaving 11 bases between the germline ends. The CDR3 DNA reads TGTGCCAGCACAACCCGGGCGGATACGCAGTATTTT. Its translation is CASTTRADTQYF.

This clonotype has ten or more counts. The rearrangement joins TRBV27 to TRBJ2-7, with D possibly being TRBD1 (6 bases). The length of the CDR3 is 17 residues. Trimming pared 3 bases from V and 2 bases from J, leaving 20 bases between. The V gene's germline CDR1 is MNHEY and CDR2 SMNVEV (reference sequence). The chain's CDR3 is CASSFGGAQGGTYEQYF. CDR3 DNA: TGTGCCAGCAGTTTTGGGGGTGCACAGGGTGGGACCTACGAGCAGTACTTC.

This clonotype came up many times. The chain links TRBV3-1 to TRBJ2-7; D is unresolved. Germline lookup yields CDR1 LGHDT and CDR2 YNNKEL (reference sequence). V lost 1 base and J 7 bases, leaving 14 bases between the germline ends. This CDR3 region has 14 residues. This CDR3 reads CASSQVAGFSEQYF. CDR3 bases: TGTGCCAGCAGCCAAGTGGCCGGGTTTTCGGAGCAGTACTTC.

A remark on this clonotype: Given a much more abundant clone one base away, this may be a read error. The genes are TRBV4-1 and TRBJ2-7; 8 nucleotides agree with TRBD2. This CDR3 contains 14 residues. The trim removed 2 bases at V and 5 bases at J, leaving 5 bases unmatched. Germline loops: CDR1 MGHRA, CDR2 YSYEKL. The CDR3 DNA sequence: TGCGCCAGCAGCCAATTCAGCGGGGGTCACGAGCAGTACTTC. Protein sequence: CASSQFSGGHEQYF.

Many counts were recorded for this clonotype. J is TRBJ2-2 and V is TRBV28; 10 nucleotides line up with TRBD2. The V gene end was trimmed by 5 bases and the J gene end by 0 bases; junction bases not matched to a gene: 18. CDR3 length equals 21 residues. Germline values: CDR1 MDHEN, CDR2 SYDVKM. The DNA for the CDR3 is TGTGCCAGCAGTCCTATGGGTCGGGTTAGCGGGGGGCGCACGAACACCGGGGAGCTGTTTTTT. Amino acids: CASSPMGRVSGGRTNTGELFF.

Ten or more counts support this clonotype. CDR3 bases: TGTGCCAGCAGCTTCCGGGGAGCTGGAGATACGCAGTATTTT. This encodes CASSFRGAGDTQYF. The chain combines TRBV5-4 with TRBJ2-3, with a possible D match to TRBD2 (5 bases). CDR1 is SGHNT and CDR2 is YYREEE in the germline V gene (reference sequence). This CDR3 is built from 14 residues. V lost 2 bases to trimming and J lost 5 bases, with 12 bases between them.

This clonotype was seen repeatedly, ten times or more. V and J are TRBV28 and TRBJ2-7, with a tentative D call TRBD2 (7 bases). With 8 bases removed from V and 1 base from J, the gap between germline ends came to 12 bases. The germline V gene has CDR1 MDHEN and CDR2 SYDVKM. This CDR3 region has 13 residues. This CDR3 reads CASGGASSYEQYF. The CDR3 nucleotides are TGTGCCAGCGGGGGGGCCTCATCCTACGAGCAGTACTTC. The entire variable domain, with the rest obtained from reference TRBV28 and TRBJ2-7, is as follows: DVKVTQSSRYLVKRTGEKVFLECVQDMDHENMFWYRQDPGLGLRLIYFSYDVKMKEKGDIPEGYSVSREKKERFSLILESASTNQTSMYLCASGGASSYEQYFGPGTRLTVT.

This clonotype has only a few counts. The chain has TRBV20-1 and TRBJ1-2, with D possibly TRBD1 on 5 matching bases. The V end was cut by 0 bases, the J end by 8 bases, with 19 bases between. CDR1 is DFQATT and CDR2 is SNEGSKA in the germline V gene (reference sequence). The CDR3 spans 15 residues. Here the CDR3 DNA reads TGCAGTGCTAGAGATCCCGACAGCTCTCTCCGCGGCTACACCTTC. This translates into CSARDPDSSLRGYTF.

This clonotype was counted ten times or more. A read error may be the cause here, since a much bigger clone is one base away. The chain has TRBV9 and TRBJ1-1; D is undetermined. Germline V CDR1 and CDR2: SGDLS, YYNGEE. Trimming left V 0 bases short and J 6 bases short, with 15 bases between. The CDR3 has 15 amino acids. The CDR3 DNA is TGTGCCAGCAGCGTAGTCCTGGATGCGGACGCTGAAGCTTTCTTT. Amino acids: CASSVVLDADAEAFF.

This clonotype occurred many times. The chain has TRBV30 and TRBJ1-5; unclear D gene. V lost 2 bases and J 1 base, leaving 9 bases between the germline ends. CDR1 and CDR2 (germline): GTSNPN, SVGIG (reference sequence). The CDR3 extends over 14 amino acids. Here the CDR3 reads CAWSLGRSNQPQHF. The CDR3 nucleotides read TGTGCCTGGAGTCTAGGGAGAAGCAATCAGCCCCAGCATTTT.

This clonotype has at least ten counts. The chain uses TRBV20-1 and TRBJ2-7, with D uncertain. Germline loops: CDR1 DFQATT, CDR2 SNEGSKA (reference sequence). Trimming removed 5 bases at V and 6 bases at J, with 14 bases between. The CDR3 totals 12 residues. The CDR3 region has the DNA TGCAGTGCTGGGCGGAGCCCGAGCGAGCAGTACTTC. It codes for CSAGRSPSEQYF.